This TCR beta chain comes out of a study of STAT5B mutations in CD4+ large granular lymphocyte leukemia. Here immunoSEQ multiplex PCR was the method, and the copy in TCRdb shows in-frame clones only, minus some. The table lists nearly 30,000 clones, approximately 80% of them singletons. Overall study results and limits: Main leukemic clonotypes were patient-specific, but about 25% appeared at low frequency elsewhere. 8/27 top patient clones versus 2/35 control clones were TRBV06-family.

The sample holds one count of this clone. The target antigen is unknown. Germline V gene sequence: CDR1 MGHRA, CDR2 YSYEKL. V gave up 8 bases and J gave up 1 base; unmatched junction bases: 10. The CDR3 sequence is 16 residues long. The sample taken for sequencing was CD4+ T cells from blood buffy coats. This receptor was taken from a human donor in good health. The chain uses TRBV4-1 and TRBJ2-3; 9 bases align to TRBD2. The CDR3 loop is CASQLQAGGGTDTQYF. Written as DNA, the CDR3 is TGCGCCAGCCAGCTTCAGGCGGGGGGGGGCACAGATACGCAGTATTTT.